Only a few counts were recorded for the clone carrying this T cell receptor (beta chain). The data are from a study of T-cell memory formation after mild COVID-19. TCRdb re-called the 5' RACE reads with MiXCR, one entry per CDR3 protein. The top ten hold 2.4% of the sample, which has about 190,000 distinct CDR3 sequences, roughly 18% seen once. The germline V gene has CDR1 SQVTM and CDR2 ANQGSEA. Trimming took 6 bases from V and 8 from J, leaving 14 bases between them. This CDR3 is built from 12 residues. Sequenced material: PBMCs or a T cell subset sorted from them (not recorded which). The receptor was isolated from an adult woman who had mild COVID-19 (a few samples of this study predate the infection). Cell type and time point are not known. The chain uses TRBV29-1 and TRBJ2-1, with D perhaps matching TRBD1 (5 bases). The CDR3 nucleotides are TGCAGCGTGGGCGAATGGGGCCATGAGCAGTTCTTC. Translating gives CSVGEWGHEQFF.